The source of this T cell receptor beta chain is a study of monozygotic twins with inflammatory bowel disease. Study findings and constraints: Against healthy co-twins, IBD patients had lower TCRbeta diversity (measured by inverse Simpson). Clonotype overlap with others was lower in IBD patients than in healthy twins, a difference that was greatest with disease activity.

Regarding this clonotype: Its antigen is currently unknown.

Each TCR library consumed about 4,000 ng of total RNA. From its re-call of the 5' RACE reads, TCRdb lists each CDR3 protein once, without DNA. The sample data list a few hundred thousand distinct CDR3 sequences. The CDR3 contains 14 residues. Germline V gene sequence: CDR1 LGHNA, CDR2 YNFKEQ. This sequence was found in a human donor with ulcerative colitis or Crohn's disease, or a healthy co-twin of an affected twin (not recorded which). The chain has TRBV4-2 and TRBJ2-7; as DNA is missing, the TRBD1 call by TCRdb cannot be tested. Sequenced material: blood. CDR3: CASSQEPGGYEQYF.